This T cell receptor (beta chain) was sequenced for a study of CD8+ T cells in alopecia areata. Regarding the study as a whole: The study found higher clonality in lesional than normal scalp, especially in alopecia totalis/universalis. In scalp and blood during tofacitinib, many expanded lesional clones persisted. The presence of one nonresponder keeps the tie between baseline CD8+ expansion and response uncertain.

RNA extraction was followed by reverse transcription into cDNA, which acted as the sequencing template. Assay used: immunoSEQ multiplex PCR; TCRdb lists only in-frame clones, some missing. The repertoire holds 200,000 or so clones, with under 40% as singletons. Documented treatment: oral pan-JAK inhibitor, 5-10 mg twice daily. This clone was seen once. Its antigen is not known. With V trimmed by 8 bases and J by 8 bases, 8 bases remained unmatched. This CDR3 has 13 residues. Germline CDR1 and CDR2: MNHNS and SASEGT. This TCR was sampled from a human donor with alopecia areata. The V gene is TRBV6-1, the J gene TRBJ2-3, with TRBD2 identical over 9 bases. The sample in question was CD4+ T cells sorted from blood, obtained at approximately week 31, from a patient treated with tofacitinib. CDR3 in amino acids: CASLAGGPGTQYF. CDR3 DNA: TGTGCCAGCTTGGCGGGGGGGCCTGGTACGCAGTATTTT.